This record covers a single T cell receptor beta chain. The antigen is undetermined. These data belong to a study of OX40 agonist ivuxolimab in advanced cancers. For the study at large: A mean age of approximately 58 years, range roughly 20 to 79, was recorded, and around 85% were male. Study observations and caveats: Expanded peripheral T cell antigen specificity was not determined. Among patients with partial responses at 0.1-3.0 mg/kg, clonal expansion was among the lowest.

The CDR3 length is 14 residues. The V and J ends lost 7 bases and 4 bases, in that order; junction bases with no gene match: 9. Germline-derived CDR1 and CDR2 are MNHEY and SVGAGI. The table came from immunoSEQ multiplex PCR; TCRdb's copy has only in-frame clones and leaves some out. The sample has around 80,000 clones; around nine tenths are singletons. Patients were excluded for autoimmune disease history or systemic immunosuppression. The TCR originated in an adult with an advanced solid tumor such as melanoma, head and neck, liver or kidney cancer. The sequenced sample was CD4+ or CD8+ T cells sorted from blood, obtained in a trial of the OX40 agonist ivuxolimab. V usage is TRBV6-5 and J usage is TRBJ2-5; the match to TRBD2 covers 7 bases. The CDR3 spells CASKGGYASETQYF. The DNA of the CDR3 is TGTGCCAGCAAGGGAGGGTACGCCTCAGAGACCCAGTACTTC.